This is a list of T cell receptor beta chains from one sample in a study of graft-versus-host responses after intestinal transplantation. These receptors have no known antigen. Libraries were prepared by immunoSEQ multiplex PCR; TCRdb keeps only in-frame clonotypes and omits some of them. The table shows 38,000 or so clones, with 85% to 95% occurring only once. This specimen was unstimulated CD8+ T cells sorted from spleen or lymph node cells, taken before transplant. The receptor set was obtained from a human donor who was the organ donor for an intestinal transplant. The CDR3 runs from the conserved cysteine through the conserved F or W. Each record gives: D gene, J gene, clone size, V gene, CDR3 DNA, CDR3 protein. A D gene is named only where the DNA matches it firmly. Expanded clones are given a class, and other clones once, few, many or no size at all.

d_call: .
j_call: TRBJ2-7
clone_size: .
v_call: TRBV29-1
cdr3_nt: TGCAGCGTTCAAAGGGGGGGCGAGCAGTACTTC
cdr3_aa: CSVQRGGEQYF

d_call: .
j_call: TRBJ1-5
clone_size: .
v_call: TRBV7-3
cdr3_nt: TGTGCCAGCAGCTTATCCTACTTGAGGGATCTCGAAATGAGCAATCAGCCCCAGCATTTT
cdr3_aa: CASSLSYLRDLEMSNQPQHF

d_call: .
j_call: TRBJ1-1
clone_size: .
v_call: TRBV10-2
cdr3_nt: TGCGCCAGCAGTGAAATAACCTACACTGAAGCTTTCTTT
cdr3_aa: CASSEITYTEAFF

d_call: .
j_call: TRBJ2-3
clone_size: .
v_call: TRBV9
cdr3_nt: TGTGCCAGCAGCGTAGAGGGTAGGGGCGCAGATACGCAGTATTTT
cdr3_aa: CASSVEGRGADTQYF

d_call: TRBD1
j_call: TRBJ2-7
clone_size: .
v_call: TRBV5-6
cdr3_nt: TGTGCCAGCAGTCCACAGGGGGCGGACGAGCAGTACTTC
cdr3_aa: CASSPQGADEQYF

d_call: TRBD1
j_call: TRBJ1-2
clone_size: .
v_call: TRBV29-1
cdr3_nt: TGCAGCGTTCCAGGACAGGGCGGAGGCTACACCTTC
cdr3_aa: CSVPGQGGGYTF

d_call: .
j_call: TRBJ2-7
clone_size: once
v_call: TRBV5-6
cdr3_nt: TGTGCCAGCAGCTTCCGGGGATACGAGCAGTACTTC
cdr3_aa: CASSFRGYEQYF

d_call: .
j_call: TRBJ1-1
clone_size: few
v_call: TRBV19
cdr3_nt: TGTGCCAGTAGTGTTGGGCAGTTGAACACTGAAGCTTTCTTT
cdr3_aa: CASSVGQLNTEAFF

d_call: TRBD2
j_call: TRBJ2-7
clone_size: .
v_call: TRBV7-9
cdr3_nt: TGTGCCAGCAGCCCGACTAGCGGGGCTCTAAGCTCCTACGAGCAGTACTTC
cdr3_aa: CASSPTSGALSSYEQYF

d_call: TRBD2
j_call: TRBJ2-5
clone_size: once
v_call: TRBV9
cdr3_nt: TGTGCCAGCAGCGTAGATCTAGCGGGGGTGGGGACCCAGTACTTC
cdr3_aa: CASSVDLAGVGTQYF

d_call: TRBD1
j_call: TRBJ1-1
clone_size: .
v_call: TRBV5-4
cdr3_nt: TGTGCCAGCAGGTCGACAGGGGCCTCGAAGAACACTGAAGCTTTCTTT
cdr3_aa: CASRSTGASKNTEAFF

d_call: .
j_call: TRBJ1-4
clone_size: .
v_call: TRBV5-4
cdr3_nt: TGTGCCAGCAGCTTAAACAGCAACAAACTGTTTTTT
cdr3_aa: CASSLNSNKLFF

d_call: .
j_call: TRBJ2-2
clone_size: .
v_call: TRBV29-1
cdr3_nt: TGCAGCGTTGCCCCCGCGGACAGGAACACCGGGGAGCTGTTTTTT
cdr3_aa: CSVAPADRNTGELFF

d_call: TRBD1
j_call: TRBJ1-1
clone_size: .
v_call: TRBV6-5
cdr3_nt: TGTGCCAGCAGCACACCCCAGATGACAGGGAGGGTGGCTTTCTTT
cdr3_aa: CASSTPQMTGRVAFF

d_call: .
j_call: TRBJ2-6
clone_size: .
v_call: TRBV7-3
cdr3_nt: TGTGCCAGCAGCCCAAGCCGGCCCTTCGTGTCTGGGGCCAACGTCCTGACTTTC
cdr3_aa: CASSPSRPFVSGANVLTF

d_call: .
j_call: TRBJ2-5
clone_size: .
v_call: TRBV29-1
cdr3_nt: TGCAGCGTTCCTCCGGGGGAAGTGGAGACCCAGTACTTC
cdr3_aa: CSVPPGEVETQYF

d_call: TRBD2
j_call: TRBJ2-7
clone_size: .
v_call: TRBV7-8
cdr3_nt: TGTGCCAGCAGTCCTCCCGGGGGGATCTACTCCTACGAGCAGTACTTC
cdr3_aa: CASSPPGGIYSYEQYF

d_call: TRBD1
j_call: TRBJ2-5
clone_size: .
v_call: TRBV7-7
cdr3_nt: TGTGCTAGCAGCTACTCAGGGGGCCAGGAGACCCAGTACTTC
cdr3_aa: CASSYSGGQETQYF

d_call: .
j_call: TRBJ2-3
clone_size: once
v_call: TRBV5-4
cdr3_nt: TGTGCCAGCAGCTTGGGACAATCCACAGATACGCAGTATTTT
cdr3_aa: CASSLGQSTDTQYF

d_call: .
j_call: TRBJ1-1
clone_size: once
v_call: TRBV7-8
cdr3_nt: TGTGCCAGCAGCTTAGATAATACCGGGGCATTGAACACTGAAGCTTTCTTT
cdr3_aa: CASSLDNTGALNTEAFF

d_call: .
j_call: TRBJ2-7
clone_size: .
v_call: TRBV4-1
cdr3_nt: TGCGCCAGCAGCCATGCAGGTTCCTACGAGCAGTACTTC
cdr3_aa: CASSHAGSYEQYF

d_call: .
j_call: TRBJ2-7
clone_size: .
v_call: TRBV14
cdr3_nt: TGTGCCAGCAGCCAAGGCCCAGTCTACGAGCAGTACTTC
cdr3_aa: CASSQGPVYEQYF

d_call: .
j_call: TRBJ1-4
clone_size: .
v_call: TRBV30
cdr3_nt: TGTGCCTGGAGTGTATTCTCCCCATCTCGGTGGACTAATGAAAAACTGTTTTTT
cdr3_aa: CAWSVFSPSRWTNEKLFF

d_call: .
j_call: TRBJ2-5
clone_size: .
v_call: TRBV7-9
cdr3_nt: TGTGCCAGCAGCAAGACTAGGACGGGGGTCAAGGAGACCCAGTACTTC
cdr3_aa: CASSKTRTGVKETQYF

d_call: .
j_call: TRBJ2-1
clone_size: .
v_call: TRBV4-1
cdr3_nt: TGCGCCAGCAGCCAAGGAGGGCTAGCGAGCTCCTACAATGAGCAGTTCTTC
cdr3_aa: CASSQGGLASSYNEQFF

d_call: TRBD2
j_call: TRBJ2-3
clone_size: .
v_call: TRBV7-6
cdr3_nt: TGTGCCAGCAGCCCTAGCGGGGGACTTGATACGCAGTATTTT
cdr3_aa: CASSPSGGLDTQYF

d_call: .
j_call: TRBJ2-1
clone_size: .
v_call: TRBV4-3
cdr3_nt: TGCGCCAGCAGCCAAGAGAGCGGCGCCTACAATGAGCAGTTCTTC
cdr3_aa: CASSQESGAYNEQFF

d_call: TRBD2
j_call: TRBJ2-7
clone_size: .
v_call: TRBV19
cdr3_nt: TGTGCCAGTAGTATTGTCCTAGCGGGGTGGTACGAGCAGTACTTC
cdr3_aa: CASSIVLAGWYEQYF

d_call: .
j_call: TRBJ2-1
clone_size: .
v_call: TRBV6-6
cdr3_nt: TGTGCCAGCAGGACCGAAGCCTACAATGAGCAGTTCTTC
cdr3_aa: CASRTEAYNEQFF

d_call: .
j_call: TRBJ1-1
clone_size: .
v_call: TRBV7-9
cdr3_nt: TGTGCCAGCAGCTTAGAAGTATCCCCTGAAGCTTTCTTT
cdr3_aa: CASSLEVSPEAFF

d_call: .
j_call: TRBJ2-5
clone_size: .
v_call: TRBV27
cdr3_nt: TGTGCCAGCAGTTTTCGTCAGCAAGAGACCCAGTACTTC
cdr3_aa: CASSFRQQETQYF

d_call: TRBD1
j_call: TRBJ1-1
clone_size: .
v_call: TRBV4-1
cdr3_nt: TGCGCCAGCACTACAGGGGGCACTGAAGCTTTCTTT
cdr3_aa: CASTTGGTEAFF

d_call: TRBD2
j_call: TRBJ2-3
clone_size: .
v_call: TRBV4-3
cdr3_nt: TGCGCCAGCACTAGCGGGGGGATCAACAGATATACGCAGTATTTT
cdr3_aa: CASTSGGINRYTQYF

d_call: TRBD2
j_call: TRBJ2-3
clone_size: .
v_call: TRBV9
cdr3_nt: TGTGCCAGCAGCCCTCGCAGCCGGACTAGTTCAGATACGCAGTATTTT
cdr3_aa: CASSPRSRTSSDTQYF

d_call: .
j_call: TRBJ1-1
clone_size: once
v_call: TRBV5-1
cdr3_nt: TGCGCCAGCAGCTTGAGGGGGGCTGACACTGAAGCTTTCTTT
cdr3_aa: CASSLRGADTEAFF

d_call: .
j_call: TRBJ2-5
clone_size: .
v_call: TRBV11-2
cdr3_nt: TGTGCCAGCAGCTTAGTGGGGGACTGGGAGACCCAGTACTTC
cdr3_aa: CASSLVGDWETQYF

d_call: .
j_call: TRBJ1-2
clone_size: .
v_call: TRBV11-2
cdr3_nt: TGTGCCAGCAGCTTTACGGGCGCAGTTTTCTTCTATGGCTACACCTTC
cdr3_aa: CASSFTGAVFFYGYTF

d_call: .
j_call: TRBJ2-3
clone_size: .
v_call: TRBV6-6
cdr3_nt: TGTGCCAGCAGCCTTCTAGCTAGCACAGATACGCAGTATTTT
cdr3_aa: CASSLLASTDTQYF

d_call: .
j_call: TRBJ2-2
clone_size: .
v_call: TRBV7-9
cdr3_nt: TGTGCCAGCAGCTCGGACACCCGACCCGCCGGGGAGCTGTTTTTT
cdr3_aa: CASSSDTRPAGELFF

d_call: .
j_call: TRBJ2-7
clone_size: .
v_call: TRBV6-5
cdr3_nt: TGTGCCAGCAGTTCTCAACCTTTGGTATCCGAGCAGTACTTC
cdr3_aa: CASSSQPLVSEQYF

d_call: TRBD1
j_call: TRBJ1-2
clone_size: .
v_call: TRBV19
cdr3_nt: TGTGCCAGTAGTATATCCGCTTCGACAGGGCCGGATGGCTACACCTTC
cdr3_aa: CASSISASTGPDGYTF

d_call: .
j_call: TRBJ2-7
clone_size: .
v_call: TRBV5-1
cdr3_nt: TGCGCCAGCAGCCCCGGGTGGTGGGGGCGATCCTACGAGCAGTACTTC
cdr3_aa: CASSPGWWGRSYEQYF

d_call: TRBD2
j_call: TRBJ2-1
clone_size: .
v_call: TRBV12-5
cdr3_nt: TGTGCTAGTGGCCTAGCGGGGGGATACAATGAGCAGTTCTTC
cdr3_aa: CASGLAGGYNEQFF

d_call: TRBD2
j_call: TRBJ2-7
clone_size: .
v_call: TRBV6-5
cdr3_nt: TGTGCCAGCAGTTGGACTAGCGGCACATACGAGCAGTACTTC
cdr3_aa: CASSWTSGTYEQYF

d_call: .
j_call: TRBJ2-1
clone_size: .
v_call: TRBV2
cdr3_nt: TGTGCCAGCAGTGAGGGAAGGCGTTCCTACAATGAGCAGTTCTTC
cdr3_aa: CASSEGRRSYNEQFF

d_call: TRBD1
j_call: TRBJ1-2
clone_size: .
v_call: TRBV6-5
cdr3_nt: TGTGCCAGCACGGGACAGGGGGCAAGTGGCTACACCTTC
cdr3_aa: CASTGQGASGYTF

d_call: TRBD2
j_call: TRBJ2-3
clone_size: .
v_call: TRBV7-6
cdr3_nt: TGTGCCAGCAGCTCGCCCCCTAGCGGCGTTGTTACGCAGTATTTT
cdr3_aa: CASSSPPSGVVTQYF

d_call: TRBD2
j_call: TRBJ2-7
clone_size: .
v_call: TRBV6-6
cdr3_nt: TGTGCCAGCAGGCCCCTTTTCCTAGCGGGGACCTACGAGCAGTACTTC
cdr3_aa: CASRPLFLAGTYEQYF

d_call: .
j_call: TRBJ1-1
clone_size: once
v_call: TRBV7-4
cdr3_nt: TGTGCCAGCAGCTTGGACACGTTGAACACTGAAGCTTTCTTT
cdr3_aa: CASSLDTLNTEAFF

d_call: .
j_call: TRBJ2-1
clone_size: .
v_call: TRBV7-8
cdr3_nt: TGTGCCAGCAGCCTTTGGGGGGGCAGCTCCTACAATGAGCAGTTCTTC
cdr3_aa: CASSLWGGSSYNEQFF

d_call: TRBD1
j_call: TRBJ1-5
clone_size: .
v_call: TRBV4-1
cdr3_nt: TGCGCCAGCAGCCCGAGAGAGGGGGCAGGTTTCCCCCTATTT
cdr3_aa: CASSPREGAGFPLF

d_call: .
j_call: TRBJ2-7
clone_size: .
v_call: TRBV15
cdr3_nt: TGTGCCACCAGCCCGACAGCTTCCTACGAGCAGTACTTC
cdr3_aa: CATSPTASYEQYF

d_call: .
j_call: TRBJ2-1
clone_size: once
v_call: TRBV5-6
cdr3_nt: TGTGCCAGCAGCTTTCAGGGGTACAATGAGCAGTTCTTC
cdr3_aa: CASSFQGYNEQFF

d_call: .
j_call: TRBJ1-6
clone_size: .
v_call: TRBV29-1
cdr3_nt: TGCAGCGCCCCACCACGTTTACGTAATTCACCCCTCCACTTT
cdr3_aa: CSAPPRLRNSPLHF

d_call: .
j_call: TRBJ1-4
clone_size: .
v_call: TRBV19
cdr3_nt: TGTGCCACGGGGGAGACATCCGAAAAACTGTTTTTT
cdr3_aa: CATGETSEKLFF